Sequencing of this TCR beta chain was carried out in a study of blood T cell repertoires in COVID-19. Living in 24 US areas, the participants were between 18 and 89 years of age. Cohorts were assigned according to the clinical history that participants reported. Two negative PCRs, clearance, or symptom resolution characterized the recovered Cohort 3 donors. The data were produced by immunoSEQ multiplex PCR, yet TCRdb's version contains in-frame clones alone and is incomplete. The sample yields 180,000 or so clones, roughly four fifths seen once. This CDR3 contains 19 residues. V was clipped by 0 bases and J by 0 bases; unmatched bases: 10. CDR1 and CDR2 from the germline V gene are SGDLS and YYNGEE.

The receptor's source is a man between 45 and 60 years old who had recovered from COVID-19. The sample was PBMCs or T cells enriched from blood (not recorded which). The V gene is TRBV9, the J gene TRBJ2-5; 11 bases line up with TRBD2. The CDR3 region is CASSVDHRTGLADQETQYF. CDR3 DNA: TGTGCCAGCAGCGTAGACCACCGCACGGGACTAGCGGACCAAGAGACCCAGTACTTC.